Presented here are 29 T cell receptor beta chains from one specimen sequenced in a study of T cell responses to AZD1222 COVID-19 vaccine. Some clones are missing from TCRdb's copy, which holds only in-frame ones; the method was immunoSEQ multiplex PCR. In the table there are some 100,000 clones, around nine tenths of which are singletons. Source: peripheral blood, taken 28 days after the second AZD1222 dose. These receptors came from an adult who received the AZD1222 COVID-19 vaccine.

V and J are TRBV5-1 and TRBJ2-2, with D tentatively TRBD1 (6 bases). V lost 7 bases to trimming and J lost 3 bases, with 13 bases between them. Germline-derived CDR1 and CDR2 are SGHRS and YFSETQ. This CDR3 contains 14 residues. CDR3 nucleotide sequence: TGCGCCAGCCAATCACAGGGTGACACCGGGGAGCTGTTTTTT. This encodes CASQSQGDTGELFF.

This chain joins TRBV27 and TRBJ1-2; TRBD1 agrees at 8 bases. The CDR3 is 14 amino acids. The germline V gene encodes CDR1 MNHEY and CDR2 SMNVEV (reference sequence). The V segment lost 2 bases and the J segment 4 bases; nucleotides outside the gene matches: 3. CDR3 protein: CASSLRGQAYGYTF. The CDR3 DNA reads as TGTGCCAGCAGTTTAAGGGGACAGGCCTATGGCTACACCTTC.

This clone has a single count. V is TRBV7-9 and J is TRBJ1-1; D is unclear. The CDR3 sequence is 14 residues long. Germline V gene data show CDR1 as SEHNR and CDR2 as FQNEAQ (reference sequence). V lost 0 bases and J 0 bases, leaving 5 bases between the germline ends. Here the CDR3 reads CASSLAVLNTEAFF. The CDR3 DNA is TGTGCCAGCAGCTTAGCGGTCTTGAACACTGAAGCTTTCTTT.

V is TRBV18 and J is TRBJ1-6; TRBD1 is a possible D gene (5 bases). Germline CDR1 KGHSH, CDR2 LQKENI. Trimming stripped 3 bases from V and 5 bases from J, with 8 bases between. CDR3 length: 14 residues. The CDR3 reads CASSPGRDNSPLHF. The CDR3 DNA follows: TGTGCCAGCTCACCGGGACGTGATAATTCACCCCTCCACTTT.

The genes are TRBV30 and TRBJ1-6; 9 positions agree with TRBD1. Germline assignment: CDR1 GTSNPN and CDR2 SVGIG (reference sequence). The length of the CDR3 is 14 residues. V lost 7 bases, J lost 9 bases, and 10 bases stayed unmatched. The CDR3 coding sequence is TGTGCCTTGAACCGGGACAGGGAAGGTTCACCCCTCCACTTT. This gives the protein CALNRDREGSPLHF.

The chain links TRBV29-1 to TRBJ2-7; TRBD1 is a possible D gene (6 bases). This CDR3 region has 14 residues. From germline, CDR1 is SQVTM and CDR2 ANQGSEA. Between the trimmed V and J ends, which lost 2 bases and 2 bases, there was a span of 13 bases. CDR3 nucleotide sequence: TGCAGCGTTGAAACCGGGACACAAACCTACGAGCAGTACTTC. Translation: CSVETGTQTYEQYF.

J is TRBJ1-5 and V is TRBV9; D may be TRBD1 (6 bases). The CDR3 loop spans 13 amino acids. The germline CDR1 and CDR2 sequences are SGDLS and YYNGEE. Trimming removed 0 bases from V and 7 bases from J, with 8 bases in between. CDR3 loop: CASSVDREQPQHF. The CDR3 DNA reads as TGTGCCAGCAGCGTAGACAGGGAACAGCCCCAGCATTTT.

The J gene is TRBJ2-5, the V gene TRBV4-2; the D gene could be TRBD1 or TRBD2 (5 bases each). V gave up 3 bases and J gave up 2 bases, with 16 bases separating them. Germline lookup yields CDR1 LGHNA and CDR2 YNFKEQ. The CDR3 is made up of 16 amino acids. The CDR3 reads CASSQGVIAAQETQYF. The CDR3 DNA reads TGTGCCAGCAGCCAGGGGGTGATTGCTGCACAAGAGACCCAGTACTTC.

The rearrangement uses TRBV6-2 or TRBV6-3 and TRBJ2-7; TRBD2 might be the D (5 bases). The CDR3 has 16 amino acids. The V end lost 0 bases, the J end lost 2 bases, and 14 bases lay between the germline ends. Per germline, CDR1 MNHEY and CDR2 SVGEGT. CDR3 loop: CASSYSRGYLAYEQYF. CDR3 bases: TGTGCCAGCAGTTACTCTCGGGGTTATCTAGCCTACGAGCAGTACTTC.

The gene calls are TRBV2 and TRBJ2-2, with 10 bases lining up with TRBD1. This CDR3 has 15 residues. Per germline, CDR1 SNHLY and CDR2 FYNNEI. The ends lost 4 bases at V and 5 bases at J; junction bases unmatched: 4. The CDR3 bases are TGTGCCAGCAGTGTAGACAGGGGGCAAACCGGGGAGCTGTTTTTT. Residues: CASSVDRGQTGELFF.

V gene TRBV5-5 combines with J gene TRBJ2-3; 7 bases map to TRBD2. The V and J ends lost 2 bases and 5 bases, in that order; junction bases with no gene match: 11. Looked up from germline, CDR1 is SGHKS and CDR2 is YYEKEE (reference sequence). The CDR3 contains 16 residues. CDR3 residues: CASSFQSGAVQDTQYF. The CDR3 nucleotides read TGTGCCAGCAGCTTTCAGAGCGGGGCTGTGCAAGATACGCAGTATTTT.

In nucleotides, the CDR3 is TGTGCCAGCAGCCAAGCGGGAGGGTTGGTAGAGACCCAGTACTTC. Amino acids: CASSQAGGLVETQYF. The V gene is TRBV7-3, the J gene TRBJ2-5; 10 bases agree with TRBD2. V lost 5 bases, J lost 4 bases, and 7 bases stayed unmatched. There are 15 residues in the CDR3. Germline values: CDR1 SGHTA, CDR2 FQGTGA.

CDR3 bases: TGTGCCAGCAGTCGGGACAGGGCATACGAGCAGTACTTC. Encoded protein: CASSRDRAYEQYF. This chain uses TRBV3-1 (or the pseudogene TRBV3-2) with TRBJ2-7; 9 nucleotides agree with TRBD1. Germline values: CDR1 LGHDT, CDR2 YNNKEL (reference sequence). V shed 6 bases and J 4 bases; nucleotides not matched to a gene: 4. The length of the CDR3 is 13 residues.

The chain carries TRBV7-2 and TRBJ1-1; maybe TRBD1 (5 bases). The CDR3 is 12 residues long. Trimming cost V 4 bases and J 4 bases, with 7 bases left between them. Germline assignment: CDR1 SGHTA and CDR2 FQGNSA. The CDR3 DNA reads as TGTGCCAGCAGCTCCAGGGCCACTGAAGCTTTCTTT. It yields the protein CASSSRATEAFF.

The chain carries TRBV7-2 and TRBJ1-1; D unclear. Germline CDR1 SGHTA, CDR2 FQGNSA. The CDR3 loop spans 14 amino acids. V was pared by 5 bases and J by 7 bases, with 17 bases between. CDR3 nucleotides: TGTGCCAGCAGCCTAGTTTTCAAAGCCAATGAAGCTTTCTTT. This sequence encodes CASSLVFKANEAFF.

The V and J genes are TRBV19 and TRBJ1-2; D unclear. V lost 4 bases to trimming and J lost 4 bases, with 7 bases between them. The germline gives CDR1 LNHDA, CDR2 SQIVND (reference sequence). The CDR3 is 12 residues long. This CDR3 is CASSRDAYGYTF. CDR3 DNA: TGTGCCAGTAGTAGGGATGCCTATGGCTACACCTTC. Based on the CDR3 plus reference TRBV19 and TRBJ1-2, the full variable domain is DGGITQSPKYLFRKEGQNVTLSCEQNLNHDAMYWYRQDPGQGLRLIYYSQIVNDFQKGDIAEGYSVSREKKESFPLTVTSAQKNPTAFYLCASSRDAYGYTFGSGTRLTVV.

This chain joins TRBV6-5 and TRBJ1-2; a weak D match, TRBD1 (6 bases). Germline V gene lookup returns CDR1 MNHEY and CDR2 SVGAGI. The CDR3 consists of 15 residues. The V end was cut by 6 bases, the J end by 3 bases, with 17 bases between. The CDR3 protein is CASSQQGGRYYGYTF. The CDR3 coding sequence is TGTGCCAGCAGCCAACAGGGAGGGAGGTACTATGGCTACACCTTC.

CDR3 DNA: TGTGCCAGCAGCCCCTCGGGGCCTAGCTCTGGAAACACCATATATTTT. It encodes CASSPSGPSSGNTIYF. The chain employs TRBV7-7 and TRBJ1-3, with a weak D call TRBD1 (5 bases). The germline V gene has CDR1 SSHAT and CDR2 FNYEAQ (reference sequence). Trimming removed 5 bases at V and 0 bases at J, with 14 bases between. CDR3 length equals 16 residues.

V gene TRBV12-3 or TRBV12-4 combines with J gene TRBJ1-1, with no clear D. V dropped 3 bases and J dropped 4 bases, with 9 bases sitting between them. This CDR3 has 13 residues. CDR3 residues: CASSFKGITEAFF. CDR3 coding DNA: TGTGCCAGCAGTTTTAAAGGAATCACTGAAGCTTTCTTT.

J is TRBJ1-4 and V is TRBV28; 7 positions agree with TRBD1. The germline V gene has CDR1 MDHEN and CDR2 SYDVKM. After removal of 6 bases from V and 8 bases from J, the junction contained 9 bases not matched to a gene. This CDR3 contains 14 residues. CDR3 loop: CASRPTGLGEKLFF. The CDR3 DNA sequence: TGTGCCAGCAGACCGACAGGGCTAGGGGAAAAACTGTTTTTT.

V gene TRBV2 combines with J gene TRBJ1-5, with D perhaps TRBD1 (5 bases). Germline loops: CDR1 SNHLY, CDR2 FYNNEI. CDR3 length: 13 amino acids. The V end was cut by 7 bases, the J end by 3 bases, with 10 bases between. Written as DNA, the CDR3 is TGTGCCAGCACCAGGGAAGACAATCAGCCCCAGCATTTT. It encodes CASTREDNQPQHF.

The chain carries TRBV7-9 and TRBJ2-7, with D perhaps TRBD1 (6 bases). V lost 5 bases and J lost 4, with 12 bases in between. In germline, CDR1 is SEHNR, CDR2 FQNEAQ (reference sequence). The CDR3 has 13 amino acids. The CDR3 is CASSPGVSYEQYF. CDR3 in DNA: TGTGCCAGCAGCCCAGGGGTCTCTTACGAGCAGTACTTC.

The chain recombines TRBV4-3 with TRBJ2-7; D is possibly TRBD2 (6 bases). The germline V gene encodes CDR1 LGHNA and CDR2 YSLEER. V was shortened by 4 bases and J by 3 bases, with 13 bases between the two germline ends. The CDR3 length is 14 residues. Written as DNA, the CDR3 is TGCGCCAGCAGCCCCGGGGGTCAGGGCTACGAGCAGTACTTC. Its translation is CASSPGGQGYEQYF.

The chain carries TRBV29-1 and TRBJ2-1, with D maybe TRBD1 (5 bases). The CDR3 contains 12 residues. Trimming took off 4 bases at V and 15 bases at J, with 19 bases between the two ends. The V gene's germline CDR1 is SQVTM and CDR2 ANQGSEA. CDR3: CSVVVSRGAWFF. CDR3 DNA: TGCAGCGTTGTGGTCAGCCGTGGGGCATGGTTCTTC.

CDR3 amino acids: CSVAKGGLGETQYF. Written as DNA, the CDR3 is TGCAGCGTTGCTAAAGGGGGGCTTGGAGAGACCCAGTACTTC. This chain links TRBV29-1 with TRBJ2-5, with D perhaps matching TRBD1 or TRBD2 (6 bases each). This CDR3 region has 14 residues. Per the germline V gene, CDR1 is SQVTM and CDR2 is ANQGSEA. V was clipped by 4 bases and J by 4 bases, with 16 bases between them. Filled out from reference TRBV29-1 and TRBJ2-5, the complete variable domain reads SAVISQKPSRDICQRGTSLTIQCQVDSQVTMMFWYRQQPGQSLTLIATANQGSEATYESGFVIDKFPISRPNLTFSTLTVSNMSPEDSSIYLCSVAKGGLGETQYFGPGTRLLVL.

This chain uses TRBV3-1 (or the pseudogene TRBV3-2) with TRBJ2-1, with 11 bases identical to TRBD2. V lost 4 bases, J lost 5 bases, and 7 bases stayed unmatched. This CDR3 has 16 residues. CDR1 and CDR2 from the germline V gene are LGHDT and YNNKEL (reference sequence). The CDR3 sequence is CASSLLGTSGNNEQFF. As DNA, the CDR3 is TGTGCCAGCAGCCTTTTGGGGACTAGCGGAAACAATGAGCAGTTCTTC.

The chain joins TRBV13 to TRBJ2-1; 9 nucleotides align to TRBD2. The CDR3 contains 18 residues. The V and J ends lost 3 bases and 6 bases, in that order; junction bases with no gene match: 15. CDR1 is PRHDT and CDR2 is FYEKMQ in the germline V gene (reference sequence). This chain's CDR3 is CASSFTGTSIIFGNEQFF. CDR3 bases: TGTGCCAGCAGCTTTACCGGGACTAGCATCATTTTTGGCAATGAGCAGTTCTTC. Variable domain in full (rest from reference TRBV13 and TRBJ2-1): AAGVIQSPRHLIKEKRETATLKCYPIPRHDTVYWYQQGPGQDPQFLISFYEKMQSDKGSIPDRFSAQQFSDYHSELNMSSLELGDSALYFCASSFTGTSIIFGNEQFFGPGTRLTVL.

The chain carries TRBV7-9 and TRBJ2-7; D perhaps matches TRBD1 (6 bases). The germline gives CDR1 SEHNR, CDR2 FQNEAQ (reference sequence). The V and J ends lost 5 bases and 0 bases respectively, with 11 bases between them. There are 14 residues in the CDR3. The chain's CDR3 is CASSADRTSYEQYF. CDR3 DNA sequence: TGTGCCAGCAGCGCCGACAGGACCTCCTACGAGCAGTACTTC.

This clone was seen once. The chain employs TRBV21-1 and TRBJ2-6; TRBD2 reflects the table's D call only, with no check against the DNA. TRBV21-1 is marked as a pseudogene. The CDR3 totals 14 residues. The CDR3: CASSKAMPYRERFF. The DNA of the CDR3 is TGTGCCAGCAGCAAAGCTATGCCATATCGGGAGCGTTTTTTC.